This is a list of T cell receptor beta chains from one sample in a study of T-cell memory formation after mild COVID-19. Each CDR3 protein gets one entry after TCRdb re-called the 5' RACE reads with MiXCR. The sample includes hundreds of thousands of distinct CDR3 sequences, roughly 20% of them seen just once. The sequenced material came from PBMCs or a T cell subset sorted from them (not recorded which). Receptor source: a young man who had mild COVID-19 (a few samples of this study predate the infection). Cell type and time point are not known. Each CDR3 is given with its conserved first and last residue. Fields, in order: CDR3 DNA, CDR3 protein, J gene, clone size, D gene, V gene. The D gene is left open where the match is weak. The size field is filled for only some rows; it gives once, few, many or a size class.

TGTGCCAGCAGTTACAGGGACGGCGGAGATACGCAGTATTTT | CASSYRDGGDTQYF | TRBJ2-3 | NA | NA | TRBV6-5
TGTGCCAGCAGCTTTGACCAAGATCAGCCCCAGCATTTT | CASSFDQDQPQHF | TRBJ1-5 | NA | NA | TRBV7-3
TGCGCCAGCAGCCAACCGGGTGGCAGCCTCACTGAAGCTTTCTTT | CASSQPGGSLTEAFF | TRBJ1-1 | few | NA | TRBV4-1
TGCGCCAGCAGGGCGCCGGGGGGAGGCTACGAGCAGTACTTC | CASRAPGGGYEQYF | TRBJ2-7 | NA | TRBD2 | TRBV5-1
TGTGCCAGCAGCCCAATAGCGGGAGTCCAAGAGACCCAGTACTTC | CASSPIAGVQETQYF | TRBJ2-5 | few | TRBD2 | TRBV2
TGTGCCAGCAGGAGAGATTTGCAAGAGACCCAGTACTTC | CASRRDLQETQYF | TRBJ2-5 | NA | NA | TRBV12-3/TRBV12-4
TGCAGTGCTAGAGATCGACACCGGTACAATGAGCAGTTCTTC | CSARDRHRYNEQFF | TRBJ2-1 | NA | NA | TRBV20-1
TGCAGTGCTAGCGCGCGCGGGGAGGCCGGGGAGCTGTTTTTT | CSASARGEAGELFF | TRBJ2-2 | many | NA | TRBV20-1
TGTGCCAGCAGCCAAGCCAGAATAGTCGGGACAGGGTCTGAAGGAGCTGACTACGAGCAGTACTTC | CASSQARIVGTGSEGADYEQYF | TRBJ2-7 | few | TRBD1 | TRBV4-2
TGTGCCACCAGTGATAACGGACTAGCGGGCAATGAGCAGTTCTTC | CATSDNGLAGNEQFF | TRBJ2-1 | NA | TRBD2 | TRBV24-1
TGTGCCAGCAGCCAGGCCATAAGCACAGATACGCAGTATTTT | CASSQAISTDTQYF | TRBJ2-3 | few | NA | TRBV14
TGTGCCAGCTCACCAGACGGCGCGAACACCGGGGAGCTGTTTTTT | CASSPDGANTGELFF | TRBJ2-2 | NA | NA | TRBV18
TGTGCCAGCAGTTCCAGTCCAACGGGCACCCAGTACTTC | CASSSSPTGTQYF | TRBJ2-5 | NA | NA | TRBV28
TGTGCCAGCAGCCAAGATGCCAACACCGGGGAGCTGTTTTTT | CASSQDANTGELFF | TRBJ2-2 | NA | NA | TRBV3-1
TGTGCCAGCAGCTTAGAGGGGAGGCTCGCCTACAATGAGCAGTTCTTC | CASSLEGRLAYNEQFF | TRBJ2-1 | few | NA | TRBV11-2
TGCGCCAGCAGCCAAGATCGGGGCAGGGAGGGAAGGAGCACAGATACGCAGTATTTT | CASSQDRGREGRSTDTQYF | TRBJ2-3 | few | TRBD2 | TRBV4-3
TGTGCCACCGTCGGAGGCCCCGGACCGGGCTACACCTTC | CATVGGPGPGYTF | TRBJ1-2 | few | NA | TRBV28
TGCGCCAGCAGCCAAACCCTAGGGCAGGGGAGGGGCAATGAGCAGTTCTTC | CASSQTLGQGRGNEQFF | TRBJ2-1 | NA | NA | TRBV4-3
TGTGCCAGCAGTTCCCCCATACAGGGCTACGAGCAGTACTTC | CASSSPIQGYEQYF | TRBJ2-7 | few | NA | TRBV28
TGTGCCAGCAGCTCGAGAGCCAGGGGGCAATCGTTCTATGGCTACACCTTC | CASSSRARGQSFYGYTF | TRBJ1-2 | few | TRBD1 | TRBV7-8
TGCCTATCGGGATCGCAAGATACGCAGTATTTT | CLSGSQDTQYF | TRBJ2-3 | NA | NA | TRBV5-1
TGTGCCAGCATCGGACAGGGGACTAACTATGGCTACACCTTC | CASIGQGTNYGYTF | TRBJ1-2 | few | TRBD1 | TRBV3-1
TGCGCCAGCAGCCAAGGACTCGGGACGCGGGGGGATGAAAAACTGTTTTTT | CASSQGLGTRGDEKLFF | TRBJ1-4 | NA | NA | TRBV4-1
TGTGCCAGCAGCTTATCGTACATCACCGGGGAGCTGTTTTTT | CASSLSYITGELFF | TRBJ2-2 | few | NA | TRBV7-3
TGTGCCAGCAGTGGCGGGAGTACCCTTCACGAAAAACTGTTTTTT | CASSGGSTLHEKLFF | TRBJ1-4 | few | NA | TRBV28
TGTGCCAGCAGCTCCTACCTTATGGAGACCCAGTACTTC | CASSSYLMETQYF | TRBJ2-5 | few | NA | TRBV7-2
TGTGCCAGCAGCACTTTGGGACAGGGCAACATTCAGTACTTC | CASSTLGQGNIQYF | TRBJ2-4 | NA | TRBD1 | TRBV7-9
TGTGCCAGCAGGGATACGGCAGGGTGGGCTGGCTACACCTTC | CASRDTAGWAGYTF | TRBJ1-2 | NA | NA | TRBV28
TGTGCCAGCAGTCTCTCCCTCGGGGCAGGGGGCGGCTACACCTTC | CASSLSLGAGGGYTF | TRBJ1-2 | NA | TRBD1 | TRBV27
TGCGCCAGCAGCTGGCAAGGACAGCAAACCTACGAGCAGTACTTC | CASSWQGQQTYEQYF | TRBJ2-7 | NA | NA | TRBV5-1
TGTGCCAGCAGCCGCTTCCGGGACAGCCTCTGGGAGCAGTACTTC | CASSRFRDSLWEQYF | TRBJ2-7 | few | TRBD1 | TRBV4-2
TGCAGTGCTAGACTCGGGGGGTGCAATAGTTGCTACACCTTC | CSARLGGCNSCYTF | TRBJ1-2 | NA | NA | TRBV20-1
TGTGCCAGCAGTTTTGTTCGGGGAAATGAAAAACTGTTTTTT | CASSFVRGNEKLFF | TRBJ1-4 | NA | NA | TRBV27
TGTGCCAGCAGCCAAGATCGAGTGACAGATACGCAGTATTTT | CASSQDRVTDTQYF | TRBJ2-3 | few | NA | TRBV4-2
TGCAGTGCTAGACTGCTTGGAGGGGGGGCTCTCGAGCAGTACTTC | CSARLLGGGALEQYF | TRBJ2-7 | NA | NA | TRBV20-1
TGCGCCAGCAGCTTCGGAGGGGATAACGAGCAGTACTTC | CASSFGGDNEQYF | TRBJ2-7 | few | NA | TRBV5-1
TGTGCCAGCCTCAGCGGGTTGGGGGGCACTGAAGCTTTCTTT | CASLSGLGGTEAFF | TRBJ1-1 | once | NA | TRBV2
TGTGCCAGCATCACGGACAGGAGAGAAGCTTTCTTT | CASITDRREAFF | TRBJ1-1 | few | TRBD1 | TRBV7-9
TGTGCCAGCAGCCCCGTTTCCGAAAAACTGTTTTTT | CASSPVSEKLFF | TRBJ1-4 | few | NA | TRBV7-9
TGCAGTGCTAGTCAGGGAGTTGACACTGAAGCTTTCTTT | CSASQGVDTEAFF | TRBJ1-1 | NA | NA | TRBV20-1
TGCGCCAGCAGCCAAGCGACAGGGTTTGGAAACACCATATATTTT | CASSQATGFGNTIYF | TRBJ1-3 | NA | TRBD1 | TRBV4-3
TGTGCCAGCAGCCCCCCCGGACTAGCGGGGGAGCAGTTCTTC | CASSPPGLAGEQFF | TRBJ2-1 | NA | TRBD2 | TRBV7-9
TGTGCCAGCAGCCCACGGGAAGAGGGGCTGACTAATGAGCAGTTCTTC | CASSPREEGLTNEQFF | TRBJ2-1 | few | NA | TRBV7-8
TGTGCCAGCAGCGATGGGGGTTACACTGAAGCTTTCTTT | CASSDGGYTEAFF | TRBJ1-1 | NA | NA | TRBV7-9
TGTGCCAGCAGCCCGGACAGGGGGACTCAGCCCCAGCATTTT | CASSPDRGTQPQHF | TRBJ1-5 | few | TRBD1 | TRBV7-2
TGTGCCAGCAGTTCTGCGGGACAGCCTTTGAGGGGGGCCCAGTACTTC | CASSSAGQPLRGAQYF | TRBJ2-5 | NA | NA | TRBV27